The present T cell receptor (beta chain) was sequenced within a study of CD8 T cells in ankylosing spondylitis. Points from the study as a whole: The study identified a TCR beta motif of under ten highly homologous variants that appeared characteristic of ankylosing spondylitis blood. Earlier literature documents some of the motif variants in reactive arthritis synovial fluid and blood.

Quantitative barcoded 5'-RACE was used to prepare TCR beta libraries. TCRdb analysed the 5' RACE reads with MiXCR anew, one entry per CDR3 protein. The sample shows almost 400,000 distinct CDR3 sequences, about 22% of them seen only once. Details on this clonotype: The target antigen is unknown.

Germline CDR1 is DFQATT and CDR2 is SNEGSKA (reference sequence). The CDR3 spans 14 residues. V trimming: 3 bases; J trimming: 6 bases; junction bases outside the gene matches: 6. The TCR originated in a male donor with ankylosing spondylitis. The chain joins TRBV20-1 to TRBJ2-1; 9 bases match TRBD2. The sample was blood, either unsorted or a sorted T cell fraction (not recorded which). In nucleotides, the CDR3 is TGCAGTGCTAGGACTAGCGGTTCAAGCAATGAGCAGTTCTTC. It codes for CSARTSGSSNEQFF.